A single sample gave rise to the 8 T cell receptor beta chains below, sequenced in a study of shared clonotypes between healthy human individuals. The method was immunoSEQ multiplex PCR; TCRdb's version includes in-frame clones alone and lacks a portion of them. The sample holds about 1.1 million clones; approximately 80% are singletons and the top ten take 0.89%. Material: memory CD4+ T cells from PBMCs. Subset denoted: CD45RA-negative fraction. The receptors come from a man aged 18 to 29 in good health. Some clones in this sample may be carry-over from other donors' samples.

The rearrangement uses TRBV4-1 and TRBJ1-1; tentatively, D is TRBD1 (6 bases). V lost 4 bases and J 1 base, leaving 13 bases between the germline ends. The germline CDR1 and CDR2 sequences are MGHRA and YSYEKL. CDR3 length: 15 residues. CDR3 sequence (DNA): TGCGCCAGCAGCCCCACCGGGACAAGGAACACTGAAGCTTTCTTT. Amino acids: CASSPTGTRNTEAFF.

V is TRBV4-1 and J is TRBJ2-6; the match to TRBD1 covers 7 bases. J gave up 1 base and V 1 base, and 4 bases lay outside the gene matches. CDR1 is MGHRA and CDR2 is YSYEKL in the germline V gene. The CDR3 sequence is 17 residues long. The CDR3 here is CASSQGATGSGANVLTF. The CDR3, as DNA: TGCGCCAGCAGCCAAGGGGCGACAGGGTCTGGGGCCAACGTCCTGACTTTC.

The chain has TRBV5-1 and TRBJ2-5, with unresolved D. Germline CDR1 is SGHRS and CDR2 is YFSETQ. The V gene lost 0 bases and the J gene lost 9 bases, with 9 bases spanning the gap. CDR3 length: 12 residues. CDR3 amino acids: CASSLVGGPQYF. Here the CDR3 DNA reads TGCGCCAGCAGCTTGGTTGGCGGACCCCAGTACTTC.

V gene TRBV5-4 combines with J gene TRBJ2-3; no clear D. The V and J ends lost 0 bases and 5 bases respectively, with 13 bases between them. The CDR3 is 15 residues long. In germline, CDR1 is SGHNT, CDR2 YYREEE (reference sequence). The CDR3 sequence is CASSLDARRQDTQYF. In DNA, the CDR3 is TGTGCCAGCAGCTTGGATGCCAGGCGGCAAGATACGCAGTATTTT.

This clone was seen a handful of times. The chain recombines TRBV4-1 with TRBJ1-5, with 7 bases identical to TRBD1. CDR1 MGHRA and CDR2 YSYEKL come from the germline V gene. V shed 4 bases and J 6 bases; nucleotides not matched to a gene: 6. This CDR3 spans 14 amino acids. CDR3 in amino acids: CASSPTGVSQPQHF. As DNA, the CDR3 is TGCGCCAGCAGCCCCACAGGGGTTAGTCAGCCCCAGCATTTT.

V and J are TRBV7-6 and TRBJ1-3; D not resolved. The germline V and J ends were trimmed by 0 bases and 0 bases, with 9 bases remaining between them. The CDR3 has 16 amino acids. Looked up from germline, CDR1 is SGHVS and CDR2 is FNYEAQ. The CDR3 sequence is CASSLARSSSGNTIYF. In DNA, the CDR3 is TGTGCCAGCAGCTTAGCGCGGTCGAGCTCTGGAAACACCATATATTTT.

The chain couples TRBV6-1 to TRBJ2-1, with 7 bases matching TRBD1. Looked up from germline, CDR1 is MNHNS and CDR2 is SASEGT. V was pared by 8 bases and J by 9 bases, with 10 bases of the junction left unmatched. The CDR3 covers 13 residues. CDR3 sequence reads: CASYRTGYFEQFF. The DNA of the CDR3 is TGTGCCAGCTACAGGACAGGTTATTTTGAGCAGTTCTTC.

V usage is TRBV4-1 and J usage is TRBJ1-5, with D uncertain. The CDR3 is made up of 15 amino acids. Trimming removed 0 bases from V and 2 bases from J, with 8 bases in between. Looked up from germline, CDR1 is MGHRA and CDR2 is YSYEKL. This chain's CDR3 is CASSQDIFGNQPQHF. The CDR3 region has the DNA TGCGCCAGCAGCCAAGACATTTTTGGCAATCAGCCCCAGCATTTT.